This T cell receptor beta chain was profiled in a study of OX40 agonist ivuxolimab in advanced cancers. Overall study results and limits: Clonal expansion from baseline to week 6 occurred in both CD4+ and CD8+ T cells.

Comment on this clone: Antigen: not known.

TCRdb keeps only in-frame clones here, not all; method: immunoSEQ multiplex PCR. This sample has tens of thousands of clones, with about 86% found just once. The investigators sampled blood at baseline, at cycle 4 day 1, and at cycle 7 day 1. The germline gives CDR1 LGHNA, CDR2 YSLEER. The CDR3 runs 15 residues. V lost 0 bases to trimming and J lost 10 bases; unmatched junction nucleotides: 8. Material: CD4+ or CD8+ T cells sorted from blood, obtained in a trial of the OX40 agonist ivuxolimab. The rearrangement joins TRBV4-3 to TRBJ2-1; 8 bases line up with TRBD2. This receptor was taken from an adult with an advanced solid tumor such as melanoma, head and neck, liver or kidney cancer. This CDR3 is CASSQEAAGVREQFF. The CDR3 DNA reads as TGCGCCAGCAGCCAAGAGGCAGCGGGAGTACGAGAGCAGTTCTTC.